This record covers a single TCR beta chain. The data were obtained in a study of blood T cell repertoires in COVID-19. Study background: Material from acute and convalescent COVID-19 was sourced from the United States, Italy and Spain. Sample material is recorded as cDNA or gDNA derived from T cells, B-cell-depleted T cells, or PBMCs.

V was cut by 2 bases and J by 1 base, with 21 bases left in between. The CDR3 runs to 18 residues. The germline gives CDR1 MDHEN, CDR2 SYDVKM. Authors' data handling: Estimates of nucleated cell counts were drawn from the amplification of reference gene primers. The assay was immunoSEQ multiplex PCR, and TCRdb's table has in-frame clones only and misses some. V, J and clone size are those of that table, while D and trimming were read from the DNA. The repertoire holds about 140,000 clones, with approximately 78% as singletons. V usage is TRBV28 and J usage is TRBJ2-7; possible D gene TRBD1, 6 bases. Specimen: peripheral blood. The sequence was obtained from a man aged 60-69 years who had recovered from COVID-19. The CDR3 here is CASSLDILGTSVSYEQYF. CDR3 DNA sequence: TGTGCCAGCAGTTTAGATATCTTGGGGACATCGGTTTCCTACGAGCAGTACTTC.